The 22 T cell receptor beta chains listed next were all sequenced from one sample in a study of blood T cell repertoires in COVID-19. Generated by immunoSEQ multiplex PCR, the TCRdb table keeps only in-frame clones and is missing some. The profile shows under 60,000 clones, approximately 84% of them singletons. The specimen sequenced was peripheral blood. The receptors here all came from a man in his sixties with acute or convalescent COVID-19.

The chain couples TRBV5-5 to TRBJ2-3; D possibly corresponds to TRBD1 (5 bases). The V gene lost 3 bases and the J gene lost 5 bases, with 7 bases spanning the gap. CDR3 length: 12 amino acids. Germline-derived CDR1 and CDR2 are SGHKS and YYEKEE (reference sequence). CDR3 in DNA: TGTGCCAGCAGCTATGACAGAGATACGCAGTATTTT. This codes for CASSYDRDTQYF.

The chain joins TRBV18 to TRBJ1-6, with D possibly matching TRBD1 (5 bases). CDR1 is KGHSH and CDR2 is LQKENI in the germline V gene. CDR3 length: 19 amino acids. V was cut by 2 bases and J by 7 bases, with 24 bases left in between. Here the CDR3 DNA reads TGTGCCAGCTCACCAGGGCAGGGAATCACGTCCGCCAACAATTCACCCCTCCACTTT. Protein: CASSPGQGITSANNSPLHF.

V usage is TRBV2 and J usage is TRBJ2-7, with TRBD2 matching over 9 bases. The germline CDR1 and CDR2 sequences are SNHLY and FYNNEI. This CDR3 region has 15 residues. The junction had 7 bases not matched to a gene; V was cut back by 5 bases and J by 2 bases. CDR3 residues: CASSIRSGGTYEQYF. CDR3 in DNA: TGTGCCAGCAGTATAAGAAGCGGGGGGACCTACGAGCAGTACTTC.

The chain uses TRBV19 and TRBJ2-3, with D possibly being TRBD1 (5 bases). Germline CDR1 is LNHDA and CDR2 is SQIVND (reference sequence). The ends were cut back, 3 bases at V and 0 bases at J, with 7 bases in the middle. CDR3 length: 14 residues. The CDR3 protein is CASSMGLSTDTQYF. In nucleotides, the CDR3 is TGTGCCAGTAGTATGGGGCTGAGCACAGATACGCAGTATTTT.

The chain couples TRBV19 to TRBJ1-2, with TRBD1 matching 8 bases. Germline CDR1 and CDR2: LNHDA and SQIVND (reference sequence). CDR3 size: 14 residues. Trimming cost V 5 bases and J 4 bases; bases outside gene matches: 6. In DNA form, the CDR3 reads TGTGCCAGTAGTCGGGGACAGGACCGCTATGGCTACACCTTC. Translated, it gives CASSRGQDRYGYTF.

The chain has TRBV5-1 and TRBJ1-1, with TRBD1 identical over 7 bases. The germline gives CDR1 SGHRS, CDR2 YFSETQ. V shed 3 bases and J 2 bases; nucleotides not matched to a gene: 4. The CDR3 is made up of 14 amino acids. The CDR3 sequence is CASSSDRANTEAFF. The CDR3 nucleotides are TGCGCCAGCAGCTCAGACAGGGCAAACACTGAAGCTTTCTTT.

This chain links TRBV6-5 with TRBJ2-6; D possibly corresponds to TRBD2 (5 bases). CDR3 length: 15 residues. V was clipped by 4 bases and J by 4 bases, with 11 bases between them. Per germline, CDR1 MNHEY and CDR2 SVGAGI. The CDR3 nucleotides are TGTGCCAGCAGTTTCCGGGATTCCGGGGCCAACGTCCTGACTTTC. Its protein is CASSFRDSGANVLTF.

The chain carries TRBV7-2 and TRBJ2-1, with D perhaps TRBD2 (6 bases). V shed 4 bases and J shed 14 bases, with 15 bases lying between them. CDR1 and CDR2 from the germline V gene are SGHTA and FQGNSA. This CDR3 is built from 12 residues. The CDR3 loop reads CASSSWDLMEFF. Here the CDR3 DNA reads TGTGCCAGCAGCTCATGGGACTTGATGGAGTTCTTC.

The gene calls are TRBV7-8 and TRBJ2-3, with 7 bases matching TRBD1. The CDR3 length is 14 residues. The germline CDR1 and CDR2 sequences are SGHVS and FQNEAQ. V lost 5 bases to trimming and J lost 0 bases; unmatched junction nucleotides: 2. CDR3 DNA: TGTGCCAGCAGCCCAGGGGGAAGCACAGATACGCAGTATTTT. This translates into CASSPGGSTDTQYF.

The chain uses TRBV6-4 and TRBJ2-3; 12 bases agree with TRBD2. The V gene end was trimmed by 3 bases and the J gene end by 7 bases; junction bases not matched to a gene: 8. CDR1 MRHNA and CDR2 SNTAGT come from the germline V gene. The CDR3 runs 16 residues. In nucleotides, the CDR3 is TGTGCCAGCAGTGAGCTAGCGGGGGGGCCTATGAATACGCAGTATTTT. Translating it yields CASSELAGGPMNTQYF.

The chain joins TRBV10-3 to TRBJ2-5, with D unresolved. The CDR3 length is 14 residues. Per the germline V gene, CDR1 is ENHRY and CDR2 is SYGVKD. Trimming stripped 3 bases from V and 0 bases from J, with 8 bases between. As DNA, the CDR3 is TGTGCCATCAGTGACTCCGACTACCAAGAGACCCAGTACTTC. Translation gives CAISDSDYQETQYF.

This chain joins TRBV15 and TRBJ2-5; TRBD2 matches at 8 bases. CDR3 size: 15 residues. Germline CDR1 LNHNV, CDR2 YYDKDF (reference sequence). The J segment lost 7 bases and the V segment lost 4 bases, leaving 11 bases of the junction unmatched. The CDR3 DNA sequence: TGTGCCACCAGCACCCCGAGCGGACTAGCCGGGACCCAGTACTTC. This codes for CATSTPSGLAGTQYF.

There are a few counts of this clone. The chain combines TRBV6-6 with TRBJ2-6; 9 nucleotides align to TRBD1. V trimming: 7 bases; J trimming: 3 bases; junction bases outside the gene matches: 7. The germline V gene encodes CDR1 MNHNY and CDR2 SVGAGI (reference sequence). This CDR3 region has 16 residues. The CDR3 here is CASTGDRARGANVLTF. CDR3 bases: TGTGCCAGCACGGGGGACAGGGCGCGTGGGGCCAACGTCCTGACTTTC.

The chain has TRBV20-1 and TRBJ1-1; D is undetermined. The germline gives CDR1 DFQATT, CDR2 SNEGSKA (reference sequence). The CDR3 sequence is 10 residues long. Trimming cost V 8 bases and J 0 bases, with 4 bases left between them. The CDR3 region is CSPMNTEAFF. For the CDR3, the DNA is TGCAGTCCAATGAACACTGAAGCTTTCTTT.

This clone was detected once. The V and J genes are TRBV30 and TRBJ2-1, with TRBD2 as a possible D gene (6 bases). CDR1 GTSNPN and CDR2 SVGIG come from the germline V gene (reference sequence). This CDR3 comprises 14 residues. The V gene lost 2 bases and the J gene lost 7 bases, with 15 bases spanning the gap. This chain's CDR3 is CAWSLDYLGNEQFF. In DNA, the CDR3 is TGTGCCTGGAGTCTGGACTATTTAGGGAATGAGCAGTTCTTC.

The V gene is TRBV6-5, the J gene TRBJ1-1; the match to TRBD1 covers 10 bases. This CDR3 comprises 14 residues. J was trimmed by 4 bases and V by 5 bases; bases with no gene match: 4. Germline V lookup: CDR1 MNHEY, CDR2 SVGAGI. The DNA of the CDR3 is TGTGCCAGCAGTCCCGACAGGGGGCTCACTGAAGCTTTCTTT. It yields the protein CASSPDRGLTEAFF.

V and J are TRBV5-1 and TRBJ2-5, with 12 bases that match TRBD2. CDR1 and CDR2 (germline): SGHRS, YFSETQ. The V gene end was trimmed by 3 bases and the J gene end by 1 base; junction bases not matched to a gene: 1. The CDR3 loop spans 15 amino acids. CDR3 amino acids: CASSWTSGAQETQYF. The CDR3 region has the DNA TGCGCCAGCAGCTGGACTAGCGGGGCCCAAGAGACCCAGTACTTC.

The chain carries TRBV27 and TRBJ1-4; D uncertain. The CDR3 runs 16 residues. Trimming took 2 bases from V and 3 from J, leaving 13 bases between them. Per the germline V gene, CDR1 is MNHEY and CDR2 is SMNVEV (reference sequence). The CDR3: CASSLTALSANEKLFF. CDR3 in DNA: TGTGCCAGCAGTTTAACAGCTTTGTCGGCTAATGAAAAACTGTTTTTT.

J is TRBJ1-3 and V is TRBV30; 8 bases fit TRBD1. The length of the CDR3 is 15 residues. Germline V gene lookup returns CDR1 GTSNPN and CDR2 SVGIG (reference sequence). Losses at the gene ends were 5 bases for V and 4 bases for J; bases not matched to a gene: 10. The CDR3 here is CAWSRTGTVGNTIYF. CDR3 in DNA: TGTGCCTGGTCAAGGACAGGGACGGTCGGAAACACCATATATTTT.

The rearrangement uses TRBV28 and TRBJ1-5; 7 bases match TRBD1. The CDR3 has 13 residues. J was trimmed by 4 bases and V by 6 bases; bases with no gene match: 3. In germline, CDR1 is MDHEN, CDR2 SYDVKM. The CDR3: CASRLTGNQPQHF. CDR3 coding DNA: TGTGCCAGCAGATTGACAGGGAATCAGCCCCAGCATTTT.

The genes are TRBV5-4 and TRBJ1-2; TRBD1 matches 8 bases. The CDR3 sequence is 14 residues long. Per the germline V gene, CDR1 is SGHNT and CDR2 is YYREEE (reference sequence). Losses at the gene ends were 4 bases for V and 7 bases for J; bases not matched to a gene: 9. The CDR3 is CASSHQDREGGYTF. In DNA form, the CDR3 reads TGTGCCAGCAGCCACCAGGACAGGGAGGGTGGCTACACCTTC.

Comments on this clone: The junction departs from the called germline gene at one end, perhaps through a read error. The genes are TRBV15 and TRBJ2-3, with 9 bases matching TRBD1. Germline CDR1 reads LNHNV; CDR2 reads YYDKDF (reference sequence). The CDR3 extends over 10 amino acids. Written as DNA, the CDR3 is TGTGCCACCAGCGCGGGGGACAGGGAATTT. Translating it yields CATSAGDREF.